One sample yielded the 4 T cell receptor beta chains listed below, sequenced in a study of Tregs in tolerant kidney transplant recipients. The repertoire was sequenced with immunoSEQ multiplex PCR; TCRdb's copy has only in-frame clones and lacks some. Across 50,000 to 65,000 clones, the top ten clones capture approximately 0.81% of the sample. The specimen comprised CD4+ T cells from blood, sampled before the transplant. The receptors were sampled from a human donor who received a combined kidney and bone marrow transplant.

As to this clone: The read halts 3 residues ahead of the CDR3 end, with the missing end drawn from the germline J gene. V gene TRBV20-1 combines with J gene TRBJ2-2; TRBD2 might be the D (6 bases). CDR3 length: 14 residues. V was shortened by 5 bases and J by 0 bases, with 10 bases between the two germline ends. Germline V gene lookup returns CDR1 DFQATT and CDR2 SNEGSKA (reference sequence). The CDR3 sequence is CSASSVTNTGELFF. CDR3 bases read: TGCAGTGCTTCTAGCGTTACGAACACCGGGGAG.

Details on this clone: The read terminates 3 residues before the CDR3 end, so the remaining end is supplied by the germline J gene. The gene calls are TRBV5-5 and TRBJ1-2; possible D gene TRBD1, 5 bases. The CDR3 extends over 14 amino acids. Trimming removed 0 bases at V and 7 bases at J, with 13 bases between. The germline V gene encodes CDR1 SGHKS and CDR2 YYEKEE (reference sequence). The CDR3 here is CASSLAEGMGGYTF. The part of the CDR3 DNA that was read is TGTGCCAGCAGCTTGGCCGAGGGGATGGGTGGC.

A remark on this clone: The CDR3 goes on 3 residues after the read ends, and that part is filled in from the germline J gene. The chain links TRBV18 to TRBJ2-2; 11 bases agree with TRBD1. CDR3 length: 14 residues. V gave up 6 bases and J gave up 3 bases; unmatched junction bases: 0. CDR1 KGHSH and CDR2 LQKENI come from the germline V gene. CDR3 DNA, as far as it was read: TGTGCCAGCTCGGGACAGGGGGACACCGGGGAG. Protein product: CASSGQGDTGE. The CDR3 in full is CASSGQGDTGELFF.

Turning to this clone: The read ends 3 residues shy of where the CDR3 ends; the end is completed using the germline J gene. The V call is TRBV7-2, the J call TRBJ2-7; 8 positions match TRBD1. Germline CDR1 is SGHTA and CDR2 is FQGNSA. This CDR3 is 15 amino acids long. Germline trimming cut 3 bases from V and 6 bases from J; bases unmatched to any gene: 10. The sequenced CDR3 bases are TGTGCCAGCAGCTTCACCGGGACAGGCCTGTCCGAG. Its protein is CASSFTGTGLSE. The whole CDR3 sequence is CASSFTGTGLSEQYF.